A selection of T cell receptor beta chains follows, all from one sample in a study of Tregs in tolerant kidney transplant recipients. TCRdb's copy holds only in-frame clones and misses some; the assay was immunoSEQ multiplex PCR. The data contain 81,000 or so clones, more than 85% of them singletons. The material sequenced was CD4+ T cells from blood (PBMCs), taken 24 months after the transplant. These receptors were obtained from a human patient who received a combined kidney and bone marrow transplant. Part of the T cell pool may stem from the graft donor. Both conserved end residues are part of each CDR3. The D gene is left open where the match is weak. Not every row has a clone size; where given, it reads once, few, many or a size class.

>TRBV4-1|TRBD2|-|TRBJ2-1
CASSQDRRLGRGSYNEQFF
TGCGCCAGCAGCCAAGATCGGAGGCTAGGGCGGGGGAGCTACAATGAGCAGTTCTTC
>TRBV9|TRBD2|-|TRBJ2-5
CASSTMGAGGTATQYF
TGTGCCAGCAGCACGATGGGGGCGGGAGGGACCGCGACCCAGTACTTC
>TRBV9|TRBD2|-|TRBJ2-5
CASSVAAPGLRGGETQYF
TGTGCCAGCAGCGTAGCAGCCCCGGGACTAAGGGGTGGGGAGACCCAGTACTTC
>TRBV4-3|TRBD2|-|TRBJ2-3
CASSQMRASGVSTDTQYF
TGCGCCAGCAGCCAAATGCGGGCTAGCGGGGTTAGCACAGATACGCAGTATTTT
>TRBV7-2|TRBD1|-|TRBJ2-7
CASSSLGQGPYEQYF
TGTGCCAGCAGCTCTTTGGGACAGGGGCCCTACGAGCAGTACTTC
>TRBV5-1|-|once|TRBJ1-5
CASSLALGDQPQHF
TGCGCCAGCAGCTTGGCCCTCGGTGATCAGCCCCAGCATTTT
>TRBV21-1|-|-|TRBJ2-1
CASSRTSGSSYNEQFF
TGTGCCAGCAGCAGAACTAGCGGGAGCTCCTACAATGAGCAGTTCTTC
>TRBV11-3|-|-|TRBJ1-2
CAPPSRFLHTPTAPLYGYTF
TGTGCCCCGCCCAGTAGGTTCCTCCACACACCCACAGCACCCCTCTATGGCTACACCTTC
>TRBV14|TRBD1|few|TRBJ1-2
CASSQHTTGTANYGYTF
TGTGCCAGCAGCCAGCACACTACCGGGACAGCTAACTATGGCTACACCTTC
>TRBV19|TRBD2|few|TRBJ2-2
CASSNSGSTGELFF
TGTGCCAGTAGTAATAGCGGGAGCACCGGGGAGCTGTTTTTT
>TRBV4-3|TRBD2|-|TRBJ2-7
CASSQPGGILYEQYF
TGCGCCAGCAGCCAACCGGGGGGAATTCTCTACGAGCAGTACTTC
>TRBV27|TRBD2|-|TRBJ2-3
CASKSVNGLAGDTQYF
TGTGCCAGCAAGTCCGTGAACGGGCTAGCGGGAGATACGCAGTATTTT